A selection of T cell receptor beta chains follows, all from one sample in a study of T cell responses to AZD1222 COVID-19 vaccine. Method: immunoSEQ multiplex PCR; TCRdb's copy keeps in-frame clones and lacks some. Counted here are more than 85,000 clones, over 75% occurring once; the ten biggest clones make up 9.5% to 15%. The input for sequencing was peripheral blood, taken on day 0 of MenACWY control vaccination. All receptors derive from an adult in good health. CDR3s include the opening cysteine and the closing phenylalanine or tryptophan. Fields, in order: clone size, J gene, D gene, V gene, CDR3 DNA, CDR3 protein. A D gene is named only where the DNA matches it firmly. Size values are once, few and many counts, or a class for expanded clones, and some rows have none.

clone_size: NA
j_call: TRBJ1-2
d_call: NA
v_call: TRBV6-2/TRBV6-3
cdr3_nt: TGTGCCAGCAGTATACAGGGCTTATATGGCTACACCTTC
cdr3_aa: CASSIQGLYGYTF

clone_size: NA
j_call: TRBJ1-1
d_call: TRBD1
v_call: TRBV7-9
cdr3_nt: TGTGCCAGCAGCCCTCGACAGGGGGTGAACACTGAAGCTTTCTTT
cdr3_aa: CASSPRQGVNTEAFF

clone_size: NA
j_call: TRBJ1-1
d_call: TRBD1
v_call: TRBV6-2/TRBV6-3
cdr3_nt: TGTGCCAGCAGTTCCCCACGACAGGGTAGGACTGAAGCTTTCTTT
cdr3_aa: CASSSPRQGRTEAFF

clone_size: NA
j_call: TRBJ1-2
d_call: NA
v_call: TRBV27
cdr3_nt: TGTGCCAGCAGTTTCGCCAGGGAAGGTGGCTACACCTTC
cdr3_aa: CASSFAREGGYTF

clone_size: NA
j_call: TRBJ2-7
d_call: TRBD2
v_call: TRBV3-1/TRBV3-2
cdr3_nt: TGTGCCAGCAGCCCCAGGCGAGCGGGAGCGAAAACCTACGAGCAGTACTTC
cdr3_aa: CASSPRRAGAKTYEQYF

clone_size: NA
j_call: TRBJ1-1
d_call: NA
v_call: TRBV19
cdr3_nt: TGTGCCAGTAGTATAGATCGGGACACTGAAGCTTTCTTT
cdr3_aa: CASSIDRDTEAFF

clone_size: NA
j_call: TRBJ1-6
d_call: NA
v_call: TRBV28
cdr3_nt: TGTGCCAGCAGTTTGGCATCCGAGGGGAGTTCACCCCTCCACTTT
cdr3_aa: CASSLASEGSSPLHF

clone_size: NA
j_call: TRBJ2-2
d_call: NA
v_call: TRBV5-1
cdr3_nt: TGCGCCAGCAGCTCCCCCGCAGGGAACACCGGGGAGCTGTTTTTT
cdr3_aa: CASSSPAGNTGELFF

clone_size: few
j_call: TRBJ1-1
d_call: NA
v_call: TRBV11-3
cdr3_nt: TGTGCCAGCAGCTTAGATGGAGGAGACACTGAAGCTTTCTTT
cdr3_aa: CASSLDGGDTEAFF

clone_size: NA
j_call: TRBJ2-3
d_call: TRBD2
v_call: TRBV25-1
cdr3_nt: TGTGCCAGCAGTCGTAGCGGGAGAGGCACAGATACGCAGTATTTT
cdr3_aa: CASSRSGRGTDTQYF

clone_size: NA
j_call: TRBJ1-2
d_call: NA
v_call: TRBV5-5
cdr3_nt: TGTGCCAGCAGCTTAGCTAACTATGGCTACACCTTC
cdr3_aa: CASSLANYGYTF

clone_size: few
j_call: TRBJ2-7
d_call: NA
v_call: TRBV18
cdr3_nt: TGTGCCAGCTCACCCGGCCCTAAGGGCTACGAGCAGTACTTC
cdr3_aa: CASSPGPKGYEQYF

clone_size: NA
j_call: TRBJ1-5
d_call: TRBD1
v_call: TRBV6-6
cdr3_nt: TGTGCCAGCAGTTACCCGGGACAGGAGAATCAGCCCCAGCATTTT
cdr3_aa: CASSYPGQENQPQHF

clone_size: NA
j_call: TRBJ1-2
d_call: NA
v_call: TRBV12-3/TRBV12-4
cdr3_nt: TGTGCCAGCAGTTTGGGACGACCCTCCGGCTACACCTTC
cdr3_aa: CASSLGRPSGYTF

clone_size: NA
j_call: TRBJ1-1
d_call: NA
v_call: TRBV5-6
cdr3_nt: TGTGCCAGCAGGCATAGAGTGCAGGGAAACACTGAAGCTTTCTTT
cdr3_aa: CASRHRVQGNTEAFF

clone_size: NA
j_call: TRBJ2-5
d_call: TRBD2
v_call: TRBV4-1
cdr3_nt: TGCGCCAGCAGCCAACCAAAATTATTACTAGCGGGAGGGGAAGAGACCCAGTACTTC
cdr3_aa: CASSQPKLLLAGGEETQYF

clone_size: NA
j_call: TRBJ1-2
d_call: TRBD1
v_call: TRBV7-2
cdr3_nt: TGTGCCAGCAGCTGGAGGACAGGGGGCGAAGGCTACACCTTC
cdr3_aa: CASSWRTGGEGYTF

clone_size: once
j_call: TRBJ2-2
d_call: NA
v_call: TRBV7-9
cdr3_nt: TGTGCCAGCAGCTTGTTCAGACCCCCCGGGGAGCTGTTTTTT
cdr3_aa: CASSLFRPPGELFF

clone_size: NA
j_call: TRBJ2-2
d_call: NA
v_call: TRBV19
cdr3_nt: TGTGCCAGTAGTATTATGGCAGCGAACACCGGGGAGCTGTTTTTT
cdr3_aa: CASSIMAANTGELFF

clone_size: few
j_call: TRBJ1-2
d_call: NA
v_call: TRBV7-2
cdr3_nt: TGTGCCAGCAGCCCCAGCGGGGGGGGCTTAAACTATGGCTACACCTTC
cdr3_aa: CASSPSGGGLNYGYTF

clone_size: NA
j_call: TRBJ2-3
d_call: TRBD2
v_call: TRBV6-5
cdr3_nt: TGTGCCAGCAGTTCTTCCCCGGGACTAGCGGGAGATACGCAGTATTTT
cdr3_aa: CASSSSPGLAGDTQYF

clone_size: NA
j_call: TRBJ1-5
d_call: NA
v_call: TRBV7-2
cdr3_nt: TGTGCCAGCAGCTTACGGGTAGGATTCAATCAGCCCCAGCATTTT
cdr3_aa: CASSLRVGFNQPQHF